This is a list of T cell receptor beta chains from one sample in a study of blood T cell repertoires in COVID-19. Profiling relied on immunoSEQ multiplex PCR, and the TCRdb table lists in-frame clones only, not all of them. The sample gives around 400,000 clones, approximately 93% of which show up once; around 0.94% is in the top ten. Sequenced: PBMCs or T cells enriched from blood (not recorded which). The receptors come from a woman in her forties who had been exposed to COVID-19. CDR3s include the opening cysteine and the closing phenylalanine or tryptophan.

>TRBJ2-5|TRBV5-4
CASSLTGRAETQYF
>TRBJ2-2|TRBV9
CASSSHYTGELFF
>TRBJ2-7|TRBV7-9
CASSRLSDRMSYEQYF
>TRBJ1-6|TRBV7-2
CASSLGRDSPLHF
>TRBJ1-2|TRBV12-3/TRBV12-4
CASRPQENYGYTF
>TRBJ2-7|TRBV30
CAWSGGRAYEQYF
>TRBJ1-5|TRBV19
CASRSRGIGNQPQHF
>TRBJ2-1|TRBV7-8
CASSLAGGNEQFF
>TRBJ1-1|TRBV29-1
CSVSPGQGAEAFF
>TRBJ2-2|TRBV5-1
CASGSGSRDTGELFF
>TRBJ2-1|TRBV3-1/TRBV3-2
CASSPRTGTYNEQFF
>TRBJ1-3|TRBV5-1
CASSVTGAAGNTIYF
>TRBJ2-1|TRBV13
CASSTTGASYNEQFF
>TRBJ2-1|TRBV7-2
CASSSRDYTHNEQFF
>TRBJ1-5|TRBV27
CASSDRGREVGSPYRWPQHF
>TRBJ2-1|TRBV10-2
CASRSTSGGAFTNEQFF
>TRBJ1-6|TRBV19
CASSQSGTGGRSPLHF
>TRBJ1-1|TRBV6-5
CASSYLRQGAEAFF
>TRBJ2-1|TRBV5-1
CASSLEAGVYNEQFF
>TRBJ1-2|TRBV7-3
CASSLEGANYGYTF
>TRBJ2-1|TRBV3-1/TRBV3-2
CASSPQHRDNEQFF
>TRBJ1-4|TRBV6-1
CASSEGGGNEKLFF
>TRBJ2-3|TRBV5-1
CASSGRGGTDTQYF
>TRBJ2-3|TRBV9
CASSSGLAGNTDTQYF
>TRBJ2-3|TRBV9
CASSPLGTVTDTQYF
>TRBJ1-4|TRBV5-1
CASSLGSRVMGNEKLFF
>TRBJ2-7|TRBV7-2
CASSMGQGTYEQYF
>TRBJ2-5|TRBV2
CASRERPRGETQYF
>TRBJ1-5|TRBV2
CASKAAWNQPQHF
>TRBJ2-7|TRBV18
CASSGGTPEQYF
>TRBJ2-2|TRBV29-1
CSVQKAGGTGELFF
>TRBJ1-1|TRBV9
CASGQVATEAFF
>TRBJ2-7|TRBV6-2/TRBV6-3
CASSYRLADIYEQYF
>TRBJ1-5|TRBV7-2
CASSLLTENQPQHF
>TRBJ2-3|TRBV27
CASKELGGPGADTQYF
>TRBJ1-1|TRBV7-2
CASSLEAVLNTEAFF
>TRBJ1-4|TRBV30
CACQGRGQPNEKLFF
>TRBJ1-1|TRBV4-3
CASSQDVGGASNTEAFF
>TRBJ1-2|TRBV3-1/TRBV3-2
CASSQDHRGAHGYTF
>TRBJ1-5|TRBV7-9
CASSLSRDRPNQPQHF
>TRBJ1-1|TRBV10-3
CAISVGTASLNTEAFF
>TRBJ2-5|TRBV10-3
CAISELAGGPGETQYF
>TRBJ1-1|TRBV19
CASSHIRDRREAFF
>TRBJ1-4|TRBV7-9
CASSLAAWGDEKLFF
>TRBJ2-7|TRBV3-1/TRBV3-2
CASSPTGTSGVPYF
>TRBJ2-5|TRBV30
CAWSIQGEETQYF
>TRBJ1-6|TRBV19
CASGAEAPLHF
>TRBJ2-1|TRBV27
CASSHPQGWAYNEQFF
>TRBJ2-3|TRBV3-1/TRBV3-2
CASSQEGEREADTDTQYF
>TRBJ2-3|TRBV5-1
CASSLRPSGGVSTDTQYF
>TRBJ2-1|TRBV25-1
CASSPDTVSYNEQFF
>TRBJ2-7|TRBV30
CAWVRDRGYEQYF
>TRBJ1-1|TRBV5-4
CASSWGQGNTEAFF